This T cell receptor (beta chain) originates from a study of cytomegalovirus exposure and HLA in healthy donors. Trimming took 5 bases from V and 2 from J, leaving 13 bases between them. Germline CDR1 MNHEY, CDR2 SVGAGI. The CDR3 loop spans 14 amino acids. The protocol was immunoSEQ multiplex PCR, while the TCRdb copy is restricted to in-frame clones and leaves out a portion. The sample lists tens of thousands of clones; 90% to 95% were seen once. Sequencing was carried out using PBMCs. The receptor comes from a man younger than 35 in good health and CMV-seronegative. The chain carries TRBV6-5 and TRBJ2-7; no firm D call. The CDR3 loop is CASSRGIGAYEQYF. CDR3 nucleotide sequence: TGTGCCAGCAGTCGTGGAATTGGAGCCTACGAGCAGTACTTC.